There are a few counts of the clone carrying this T cell receptor beta chain. The antigen remains unidentified. This sample stems from a study of siplizumab effects on memory and regulatory T cells. Study-wide background: At roughly 1 ug/mL of siplizumab or without drug, mixed lymphocyte reactions were set up in pairs. Broader study findings: There was no confirmation of the suppressive function of proliferating Tregs from siplizumab cultures. Alloreactive sequences tracing back to unstimulated CD4+ memory cells were significantly reduced by siplizumab.

V was shortened by 5 bases and J by 0 bases, with 10 bases between the two germline ends. Germline CDR1 and CDR2: MDHEN and SYDVKM. The CDR3 length is 14 residues. Only in-frame clones appear in the TCRdb table, and some are missing; sequencing was by immunoSEQ multiplex PCR. This table has 15,000 to 20,000 clones, under 55% appearing once. The mixed lymphocyte reaction cells were cocultured at 37°C for more than five days. This chain links TRBV28 with TRBJ1-2; D perhaps matches TRBD1 (5 bases). Sequences were obtained from CFSE-low (dividing) CD4+ T cells sorted from an allogeneic mixed lymphocyte reaction. The sequence came from a human donor in good health; the cells came from an allogeneic mixed lymphocyte reaction. CDR3 nucleotide sequence: TGTGCCAGCAGTCCAGGGTATACTAACTATGGCTACACCTTC. Encoded protein: CASSPGYTNYGYTF.